Listed below are T cell receptor beta chains from one sample, sequenced in a study of cytomegalovirus exposure and HLA in healthy donors. Some clones are missing from TCRdb's copy, which holds only in-frame ones; the method was immunoSEQ multiplex PCR. The table includes some 65,000 clones, less than 70% detected once. The sequencing sample was made of PBMCs. Receptors were obtained from a woman aged 25 to 39 in good health and CMV-seronegative. Both conserved end residues are trimmed from each CDR3.

V	J	length	CDR3
TRBV4-2	TRBJ1-4	17	ASSQVHRTGAGGYEKLF
TRBV9	TRBJ1-3	15	ASSVATGGDYGNTIY
TRBV4-2	TRBJ1-1	14	ASSQDRGGGNTEAF
TRBV4-1	TRBJ1-2	14	ASSQEGHQGNYGYT
TRBV9	TRBJ2-1	13	ASSARDSLHGEQF
TRBV6-5	TRBJ2-7	12	ASSSQGGFYEQY
TRBV6-1	TRBJ2-7	12	ASRTSGITYEQY
TRBV6-5	TRBJ2-5	11	ASSYGREPAQY
TRBV5-1	TRBJ2-7	13	ASSLASGGPHEQY
TRBV7-8	TRBJ2-3	14	ASSLVIDFSTDTQY
TRBV5-6	TRBJ2-7	12	ASSDIGGSYEQY
TRBV15	TRBJ1-1	13	ATSRATGLGTEAF
TRBV2	TRBJ1-1	16	ASRIFGFQGAVNTEAF
TRBV28	TRBJ1-5	12	ATVGGTSNQPQH
TRBV2	TRBJ2-1	14	ASSERPGQRYNEQF
TRBV6-6	TRBJ2-5	14	ASRKQGNSAQETQY
TRBV5-6	TRBJ2-1	13	ASSLVAGALGEQF
TRBV2	TRBJ2-7	13	ASSGGLPGKYEQY
TRBV6-7	TRBJ2-1	12	ASQMGQGDNEQF
TRBV6-5	TRBJ1-5	13	ASSYSNRGNQPQH
TRBV14	TRBJ2-1	14	ASSPQGVGGRNEQF
TRBV30	TRBJ2-1	12	AWTAGGSYNEQF
TRBV5-1	TRBJ2-7	13	ASSVTSGGPYEQY
TRBV7-3	TRBJ2-1	13	ASSLFQAPYNEQF
TRBV10-1	TRBJ1-6	12	ASSDTVGHSPLH
TRBV30	TRBJ1-3	10	AWSMLEGTIY